This TCR beta chain is from a study of T cell repertoires in cytomegalovirus infection. Study results and limitations: The ex vivo response showed dominance by HLA-C-restricted CMV-specific TCR beta clonotypes.

About this clonotype itself: The antigen is unknown.

TCRdb ran MiXCR on the reads and lists one entry per CDR3 protein. The sample lists roughly 240,000 distinct CDR3 sequences, approximately 7% occurring once. This CDR3 spans 15 amino acids. J gave up 5 bases and V 4 bases, and 14 bases lay outside the gene matches. The V gene's germline CDR1 is DFQATT and CDR2 SNEGSKA (reference sequence). The chain combines TRBV20-1 with TRBJ2-7, with TRBD1 matching over 7 bases. The sequenced sample consisted of PBMCs. The sequence was collected from a human donor in good health (CMV status not recorded). Some clones in this sample may be carry-over from other donors' samples. The CDR3 nucleotides read TGCAGTGCTACCCGGGACAGAAAAGAGCTTGACGAGCAGTACTTC. Protein: CSATRDRKELDEQYF.